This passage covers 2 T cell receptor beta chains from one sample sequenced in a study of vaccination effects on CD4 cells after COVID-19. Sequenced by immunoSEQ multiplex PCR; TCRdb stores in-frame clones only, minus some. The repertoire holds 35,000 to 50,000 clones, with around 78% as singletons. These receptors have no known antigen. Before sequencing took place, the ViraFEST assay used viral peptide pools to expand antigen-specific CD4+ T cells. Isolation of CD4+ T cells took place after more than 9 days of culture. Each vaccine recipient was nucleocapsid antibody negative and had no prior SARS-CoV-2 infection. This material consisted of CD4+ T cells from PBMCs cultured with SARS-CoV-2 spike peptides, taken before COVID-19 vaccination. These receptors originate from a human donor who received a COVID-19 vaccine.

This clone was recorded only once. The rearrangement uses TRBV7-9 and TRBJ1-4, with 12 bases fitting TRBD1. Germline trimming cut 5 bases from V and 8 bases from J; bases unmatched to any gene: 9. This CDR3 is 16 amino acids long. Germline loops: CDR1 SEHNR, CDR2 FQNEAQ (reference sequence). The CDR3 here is CASSVTGTGGQEKLFF. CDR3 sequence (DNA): TGTGCCAGCAGCGTAACCGGGACAGGGGGCCAGGAAAAACTGTTTTTT.

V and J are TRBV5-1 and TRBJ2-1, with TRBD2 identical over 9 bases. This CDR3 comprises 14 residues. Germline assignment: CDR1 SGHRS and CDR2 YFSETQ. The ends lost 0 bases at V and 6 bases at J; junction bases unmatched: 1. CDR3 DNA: TGCGCCAGCAGCTTGGCGCGGGGGGGCAATGAGCAGTTCTTC. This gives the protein CASSLARGGNEQFF.